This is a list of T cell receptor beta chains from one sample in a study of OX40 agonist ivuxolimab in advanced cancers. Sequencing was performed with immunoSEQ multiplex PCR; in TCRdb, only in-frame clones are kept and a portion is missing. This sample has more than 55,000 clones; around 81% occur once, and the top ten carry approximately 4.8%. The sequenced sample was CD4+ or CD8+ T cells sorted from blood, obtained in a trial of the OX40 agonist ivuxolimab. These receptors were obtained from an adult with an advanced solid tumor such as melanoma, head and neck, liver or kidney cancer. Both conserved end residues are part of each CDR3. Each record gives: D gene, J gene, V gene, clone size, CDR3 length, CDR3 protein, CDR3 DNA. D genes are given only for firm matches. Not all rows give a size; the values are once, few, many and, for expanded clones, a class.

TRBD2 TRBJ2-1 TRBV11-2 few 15 CASSSLAGGSNEQFF TGTGCCAGCAGCTCGTTAGCGGGAGGCTCCAATGAGCAGTTCTTC
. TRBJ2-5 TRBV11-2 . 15 CASSLGGRVGETQYF TGTGCCAGCAGCTTAGGCGGCAGGGTGGGAGAGACCCAGTACTTC
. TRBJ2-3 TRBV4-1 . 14 CASSLGLSTDTQYF TGCGCCAGCAGCCTAGGGCTTAGCACAGATACGCAGTATTTT
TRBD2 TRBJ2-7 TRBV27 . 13 CASSGGSRHEQYF TGTGCCAGCAGCGGGGGGAGCAGACACGAGCAGTACTTC
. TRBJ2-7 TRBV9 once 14 CASSVMERSNEQYF TGTGCCAGCAGCGTAATGGAGCGAAGCAACGAGCAGTACTTC
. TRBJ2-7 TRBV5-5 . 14 CASSLVGALHEQYF TGTGCCAGCAGCTTGGTTGGGGCTCTCCACGAGCAGTACTTC
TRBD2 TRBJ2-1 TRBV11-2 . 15 CASSLDGRAYNEQFF TGTGCCAGCAGCTTAGACGGGAGGGCCTACAATGAGCAGTTCTTC
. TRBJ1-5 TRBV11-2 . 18 CASSLAGATGGANQPQHF TGTGCCAGCAGCTTAGCAGGGGCGACTGGGGGGGCCAATCAGCCCCAGCATTTT
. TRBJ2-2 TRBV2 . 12 CASKGETGELFF TGTGCCAGCAAGGGGGAAACCGGGGAGCTGTTTTTT
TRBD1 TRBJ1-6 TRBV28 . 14 CASRNRGSNSPLHF TGTGCCAGCAGAAACAGGGGCTCTAATTCACCCCTCCACTTT
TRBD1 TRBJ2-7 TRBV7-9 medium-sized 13 CASSPRGRNEQYF TGTGCCAGCAGTCCCAGGGGGCGGAACGAGCAGTACTTC
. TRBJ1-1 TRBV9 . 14 CASSVGRLNTEAFF TGTGCCAGCAGCGTAGGTCGATTGAACACTGAAGCTTTCTTT
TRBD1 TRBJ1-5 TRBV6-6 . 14 CASRKTGRNQPQHF TGTGCCAGCAGGAAGACAGGGCGGAATCAGCCCCAGCATTTT
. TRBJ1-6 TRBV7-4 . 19 CASSFSTLRQGSNNSPLHF TGTGCCAGCAGCTTTTCCACCTTAAGGCAGGGTTCCAATAATTCACCCCTCCACTTT
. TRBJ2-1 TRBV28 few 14 CASSFGQVYNEQFF TGTGCCAGCAGTTTCGGTCAGGTATACAATGAGCAGTTCTTC
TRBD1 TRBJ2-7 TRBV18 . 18 CASSPEWTGPSLLYEQYF TGTGCCAGCTCACCAGAATGGACAGGGCCCTCCCTCCTCTACGAGCAGTACTTC
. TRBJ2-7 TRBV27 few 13 CASSRQAAYEQYF TGTGCCAGCTCTAGACAGGCAGCCTACGAGCAGTACTTC
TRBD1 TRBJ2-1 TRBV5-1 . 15 CASSLTGGDYNEQFF TGCGCCAGCAGCCTGACAGGGGGAGACTACAATGAGCAGTTCTTC
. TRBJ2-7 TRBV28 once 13 CASSPYEAYEQYF TGTGCCAGCAGTCCCTATGAGGCCTACGAGCAGTACTTC
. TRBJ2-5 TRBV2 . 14 CASSAWDTLETQYF TGTGCCAGCAGCGCCTGGGACACCTTAGAGACCCAGTACTTC
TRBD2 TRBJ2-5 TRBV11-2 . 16 CASSFPSGGVQETQYF TGTGCCAGCAGCTTTCCTAGCGGGGGGGTTCAAGAGACCCAGTACTTC
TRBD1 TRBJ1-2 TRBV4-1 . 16 CASSQTPGTDNYGYTF TGCGCCAGCAGCCAAACCCCCGGGACAGATAACTATGGCTACACCTTC
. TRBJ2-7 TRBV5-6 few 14 CASSFRDGVHEQYF TGTGCCAGCAGCTTTAGGGATGGTGTCCACGAGCAGTACTTC
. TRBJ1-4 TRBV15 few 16 CATSSRTRMLNEKLFF TGTGCCACCAGCAGCCGGACACGAATGCTTAATGAAAAACTGTTTTTT
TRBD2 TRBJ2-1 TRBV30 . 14 CAWSVASGRGEQFF TGTGCCTGGAGTGTCGCTAGCGGGAGAGGTGAGCAGTTCTTC
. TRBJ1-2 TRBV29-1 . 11 CSVGSSGGYTF TGCAGCGTTGGGTCCTCGGGTGGCTACACCTTC
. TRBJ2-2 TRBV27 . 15 CASVWLGLGTGELFF TGTGCCAGCGTTTGGCTGGGGCTTGGCACCGGGGAGCTGTTTTTT
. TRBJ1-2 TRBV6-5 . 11 CASSYTRGYTF TGTGCCAGCAGTTACACCCGTGGCTACACCTTC
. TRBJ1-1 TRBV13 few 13 CASSFAGNTEAFF TGTGCCAGCAGCTTCGCCGGGAACACTGAAGCTTTCTTT
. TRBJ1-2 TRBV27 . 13 CASSLLSGFGYTF TGTGCCAGCAGTTTACTATCAGGGTTTGGCTACACCTTC
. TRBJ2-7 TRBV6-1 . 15 CASHPREATSYEQYF TGTGCCAGCCACCCCAGGGAGGCTACTAGTTACGAGCAGTACTTC
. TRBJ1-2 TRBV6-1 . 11 CASSWGAGYTF TGTGCCAGCAGTTGGGGGGCTGGCTACACCTTC
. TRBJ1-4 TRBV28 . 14 CAIGDKPLSEKLFF TGTGCCATAGGCGACAAGCCCCTTAGCGAAAAACTGTTTTTT
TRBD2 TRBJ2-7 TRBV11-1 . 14 CASRPGTSRYEQYF TGTGCCAGCAGACCCGGGACTAGCCGCTACGAGCAGTACTTC
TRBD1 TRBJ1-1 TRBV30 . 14 CAWVTGGRNTEAFF TGTGCCTGGGTAACAGGGGGCCGGAACACTGAAGCTTTCTTT
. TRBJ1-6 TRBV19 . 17 CASSSFPSRADNSPLHF TGTGCCAGTAGTTCTTTTCCCTCGCGGGCCGATAATTCACCCCTCCACTTT
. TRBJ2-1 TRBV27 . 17 CASSLRFWRSSYNEQFF TGTGCCAGCAGTTTAAGGTTCTGGCGGAGCTCCTACAATGAGCAGTTCTTC
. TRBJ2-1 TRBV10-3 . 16 CAISELDPRAYNEQFF TGTGCCATCAGTGAGCTAGACCCCCGCGCCTACAATGAGCAGTTCTTC
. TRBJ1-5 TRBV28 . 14 CASSLMGSNQPQHF TGTGCCAGCAGTTTAATGGGGAGCAATCAGCCCCAGCATTTT
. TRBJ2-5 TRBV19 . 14 CASSIGGYQETQYF TGTGCCAGTAGTATAGGGGGGTACCAAGAGACCCAGTACTTC
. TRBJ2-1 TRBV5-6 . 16 CASSFRTATPRDEQFF TGTGCCAGCAGCTTTCGGACAGCCACTCCCCGGGATGAGCAGTTCTTC
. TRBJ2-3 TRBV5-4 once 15 CASSLNWASTDTQYF TGTGCCAGCAGCTTGAACTGGGCTAGCACAGATACGCAGTATTTT
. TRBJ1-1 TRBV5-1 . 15 CASSLAEGVYTEAFF TGCGCCAGCAGCTTGGCCGAGGGGGTTTACACTGAAGCTTTCTTT
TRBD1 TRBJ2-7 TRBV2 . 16 CASSVAQGRPSYEQYF TGTGCCAGCAGCGTAGCACAGGGGCGACCTTCCTACGAGCAGTACTTC
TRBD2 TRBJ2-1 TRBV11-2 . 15 CASSLERGTFNEQFF TGTGCCAGCAGCTTGGAGCGGGGGACTTTCAATGAGCAGTTCTTC
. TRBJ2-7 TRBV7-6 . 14 CASSARDGSYEQYF TGTGCCAGCAGCGCCCGGGACGGCTCCTACGAGCAGTACTTC
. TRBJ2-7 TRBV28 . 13 CASSTAPPYEQYF TGTGCCAGCAGCACAGCGCCCCCGTACGAGCAGTACTTC
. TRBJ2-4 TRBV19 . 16 CASSIISGLAKNIQYF TGTGCCAGTAGTATCATTAGCGGCCTAGCCAAAAACATTCAGTACTTC
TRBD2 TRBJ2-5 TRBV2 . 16 CASKAQRGTTQETQYF TGTGCCAGCAAGGCGCAGCGGGGGACAACCCAAGAGACCCAGTACTTC
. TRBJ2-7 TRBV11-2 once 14 CASSLVGTSYEQYF TGTGCCAGCAGCCTGGTAGGGACATCCTACGAGCAGTACTTC
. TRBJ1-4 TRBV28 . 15 CASSLSPAINEKLFF TGTGCCAGCAGTTTATCTCCAGCTATAAATGAAAAACTGTTTTTT
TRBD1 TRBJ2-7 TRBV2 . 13 CASRSGGDYEQYF TGTGCCAGCAGATCAGGGGGCGACTACGAGCAGTACTTC